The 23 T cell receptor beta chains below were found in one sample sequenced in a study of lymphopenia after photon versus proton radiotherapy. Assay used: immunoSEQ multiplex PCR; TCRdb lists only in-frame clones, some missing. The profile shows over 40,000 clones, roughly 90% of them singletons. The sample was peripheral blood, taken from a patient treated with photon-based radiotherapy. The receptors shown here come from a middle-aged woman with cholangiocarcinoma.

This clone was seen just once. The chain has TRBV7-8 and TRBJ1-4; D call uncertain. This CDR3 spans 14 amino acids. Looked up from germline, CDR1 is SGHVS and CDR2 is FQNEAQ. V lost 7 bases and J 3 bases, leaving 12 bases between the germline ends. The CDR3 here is CASTGRFANEKLFF. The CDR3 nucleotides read TGTGCCAGCACCGGCAGGTTCGCTAATGAAAAACTGTTTTTT. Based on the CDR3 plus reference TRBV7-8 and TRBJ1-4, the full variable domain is GAGVSQSPRYKVAKRGQDVALRCDPISGHVSLFWYQQALGQGPEFLTYFQNEAQLDKSGLPSDRFFAERPEGSVSTLKIQRTQQEDSAVYLCASTGRFANEKLFFGSGTQLSVL.

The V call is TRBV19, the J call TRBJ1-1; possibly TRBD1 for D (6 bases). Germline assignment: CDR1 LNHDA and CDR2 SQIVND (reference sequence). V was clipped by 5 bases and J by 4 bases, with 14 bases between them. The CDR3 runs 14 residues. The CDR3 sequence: CASSAQGWSTEAFF. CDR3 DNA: TGTGCCAGTAGTGCCCAGGGGTGGAGCACTGAAGCTTTCTTT. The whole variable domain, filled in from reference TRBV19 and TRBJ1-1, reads DGGITQSPKYLFRKEGQNVTLSCEQNLNHDAMYWYRQDPGQGLRLIYYSQIVNDFQKGDIAEGYSVSREKKESFPLTVTSAQKNPTAFYLCASSAQGWSTEAFFGQGTRLTVV.

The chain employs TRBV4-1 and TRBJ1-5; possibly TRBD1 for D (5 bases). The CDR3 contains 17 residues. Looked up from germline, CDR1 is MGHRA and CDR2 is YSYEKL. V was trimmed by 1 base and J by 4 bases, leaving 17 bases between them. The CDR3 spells CASSQVGSGQENQPQHF. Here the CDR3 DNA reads TGCGCCAGCAGCCAAGTAGGCTCCGGACAAGAGAATCAGCCCCAGCATTTT.

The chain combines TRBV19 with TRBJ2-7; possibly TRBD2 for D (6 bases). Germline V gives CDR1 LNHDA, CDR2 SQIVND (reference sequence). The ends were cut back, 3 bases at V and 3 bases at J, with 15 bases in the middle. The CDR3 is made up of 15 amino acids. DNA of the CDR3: TGTGCCAGTAGTATCCTACCCGGCGGGAACTACGAGCAGTACTTC. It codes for CASSILPGGNYEQYF. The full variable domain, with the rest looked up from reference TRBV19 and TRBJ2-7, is DGGITQSPKYLFRKEGQNVTLSCEQNLNHDAMYWYRQDPGQGLRLIYYSQIVNDFQKGDIAEGYSVSREKKESFPLTVTSAQKNPTAFYLCASSILPGGNYEQYFGPGTRLTVT.

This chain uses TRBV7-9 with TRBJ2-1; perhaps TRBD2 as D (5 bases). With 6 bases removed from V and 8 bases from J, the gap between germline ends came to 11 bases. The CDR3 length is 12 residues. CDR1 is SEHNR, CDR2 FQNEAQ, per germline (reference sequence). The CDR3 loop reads CASSPLVYEQFF. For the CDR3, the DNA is TGTGCCAGCAGTCCACTAGTCTATGAGCAGTTCTTC.

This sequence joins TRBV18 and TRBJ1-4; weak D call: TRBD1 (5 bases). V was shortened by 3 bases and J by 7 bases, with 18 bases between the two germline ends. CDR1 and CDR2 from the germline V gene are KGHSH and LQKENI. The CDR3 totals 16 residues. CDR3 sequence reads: CASSPVQGGGAEKLFF. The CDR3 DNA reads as TGTGCCAGCTCACCGGTCCAGGGCGGGGGTGCTGAAAAACTGTTTTTT.

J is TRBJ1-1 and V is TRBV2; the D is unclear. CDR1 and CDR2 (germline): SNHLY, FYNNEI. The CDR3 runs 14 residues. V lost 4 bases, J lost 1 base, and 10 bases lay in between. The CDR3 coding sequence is TGTGCCAGCAGTGTCAAGATAAAGAACACTGAAGCTTTCTTT. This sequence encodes CASSVKIKNTEAFF.

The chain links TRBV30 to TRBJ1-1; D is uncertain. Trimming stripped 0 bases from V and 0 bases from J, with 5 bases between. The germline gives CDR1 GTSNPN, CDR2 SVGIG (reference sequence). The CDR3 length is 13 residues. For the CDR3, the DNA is TGTGCCTGGAGTGTTGGAGTGAACACTGAAGCTTTCTTT. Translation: CAWSVGVNTEAFF.

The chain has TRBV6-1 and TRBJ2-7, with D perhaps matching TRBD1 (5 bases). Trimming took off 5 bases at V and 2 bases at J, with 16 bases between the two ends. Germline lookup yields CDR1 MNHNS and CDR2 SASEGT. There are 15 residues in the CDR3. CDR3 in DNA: TGTGCCAGCAGTCAAACCGACAGTTTCGCCTACGAGCAGTACTTC. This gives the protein CASSQTDSFAYEQYF.

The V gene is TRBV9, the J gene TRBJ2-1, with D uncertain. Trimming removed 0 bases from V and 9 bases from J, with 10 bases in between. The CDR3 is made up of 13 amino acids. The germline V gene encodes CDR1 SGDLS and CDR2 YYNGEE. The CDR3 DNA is TGTGCCAGCAGCGTAGTTGGTGGACCTGAGCAGTTCTTC. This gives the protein CASSVVGGPEQFF.

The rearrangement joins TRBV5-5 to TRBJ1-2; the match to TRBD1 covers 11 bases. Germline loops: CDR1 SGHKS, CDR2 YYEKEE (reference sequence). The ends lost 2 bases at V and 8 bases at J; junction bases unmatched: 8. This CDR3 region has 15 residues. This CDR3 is CASSLAGQGVTGYTF. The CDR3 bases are TGTGCCAGCAGCTTAGCGGGACAGGGGGTCACAGGCTACACCTTC.

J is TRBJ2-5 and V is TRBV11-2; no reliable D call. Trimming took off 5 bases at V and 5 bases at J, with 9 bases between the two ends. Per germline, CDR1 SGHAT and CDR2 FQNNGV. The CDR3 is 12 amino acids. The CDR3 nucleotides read TGTGCCAGCAGCCCCCCCTTGGAGACCCAGTACTTC. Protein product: CASSPPLETQYF.

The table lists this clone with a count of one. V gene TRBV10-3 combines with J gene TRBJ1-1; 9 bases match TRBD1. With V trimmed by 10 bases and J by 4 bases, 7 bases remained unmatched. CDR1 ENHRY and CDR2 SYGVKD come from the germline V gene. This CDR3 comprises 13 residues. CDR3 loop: CATLPTGGTEAFF. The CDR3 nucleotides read TGTGCCACCCTACCGACAGGGGGCACTGAAGCTTTCTTT.

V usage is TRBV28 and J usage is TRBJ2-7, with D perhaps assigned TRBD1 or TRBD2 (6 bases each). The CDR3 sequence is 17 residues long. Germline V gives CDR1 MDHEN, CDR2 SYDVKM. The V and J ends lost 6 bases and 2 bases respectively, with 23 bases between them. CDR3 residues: CASSIFSQGRNAYEQYF. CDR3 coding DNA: TGTGCCAGCAGCATTTTCTCCCAGGGGAGGAACGCCTACGAGCAGTACTTC.

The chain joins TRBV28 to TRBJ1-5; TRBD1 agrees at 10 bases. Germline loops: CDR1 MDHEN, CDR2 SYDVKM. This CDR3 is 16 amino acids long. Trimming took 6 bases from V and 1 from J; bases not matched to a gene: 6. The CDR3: CASRLDRGYSNQPQHF. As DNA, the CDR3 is TGTGCCAGCAGGTTGGACAGGGGGTACAGCAATCAGCCCCAGCATTTT.

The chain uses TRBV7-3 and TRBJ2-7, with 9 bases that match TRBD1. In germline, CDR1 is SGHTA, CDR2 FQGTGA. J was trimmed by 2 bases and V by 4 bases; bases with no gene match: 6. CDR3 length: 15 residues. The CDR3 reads CASSSGTGKTYEQYF. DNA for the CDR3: TGTGCCAGCAGCTCCGGGACAGGGAAGACCTACGAGCAGTACTTC. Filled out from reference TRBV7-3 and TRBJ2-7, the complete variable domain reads GAGVSQTPSNKVTEKGKYVELRCDPISGHTALYWYRQSLGQGPEFLIYFQGTGAADDSGLPNDRFFAVRPEGSVSTLKIQRTERGDSAVYLCASSSGTGKTYEQYFGPGTRLTVT.

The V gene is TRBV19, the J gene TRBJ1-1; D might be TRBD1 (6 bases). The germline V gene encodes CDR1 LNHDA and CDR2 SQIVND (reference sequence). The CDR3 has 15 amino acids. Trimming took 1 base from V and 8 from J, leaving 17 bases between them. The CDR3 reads CASSIGAGAIEEAFF. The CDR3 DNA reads TGTGCCAGTAGTATAGGAGCAGGGGCTATCGAGGAAGCTTTCTTT.

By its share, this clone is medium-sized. The CDR3 sequence: CAITLTGDGYTF. The CDR3 DNA reads as TGTGCCATCACCCTGACAGGCGATGGCTACACCTTC. The chain employs TRBV10-3 and TRBJ1-2; weak D call: TRBD1 (6 bases). Trimming cost V 7 bases and J 6 bases, with 12 bases left between them. CDR1 ENHRY and CDR2 SYGVKD come from the germline V gene. This CDR3 is 12 amino acids long.

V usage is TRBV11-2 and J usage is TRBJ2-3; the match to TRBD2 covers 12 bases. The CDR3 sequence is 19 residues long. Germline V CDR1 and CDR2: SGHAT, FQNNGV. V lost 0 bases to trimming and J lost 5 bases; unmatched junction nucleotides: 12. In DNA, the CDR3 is TGTGCCAGCAGCTTAGATCTATTGGGAACTAGCGGGAGGAGAGATACGCAGTATTTT. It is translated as CASSLDLLGTSGRRDTQYF. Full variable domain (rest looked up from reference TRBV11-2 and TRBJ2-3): EAGVAQSPRYKIIEKRQSVAFWCNPISGHATLYWYQQILGQGPKLLIQFQNNGVVDDSQLPKDRFSAERLKGVDSTLKIQPAKLEDSAVYLCASSLDLLGTSGRRDTQYFGPGTRLTVL.

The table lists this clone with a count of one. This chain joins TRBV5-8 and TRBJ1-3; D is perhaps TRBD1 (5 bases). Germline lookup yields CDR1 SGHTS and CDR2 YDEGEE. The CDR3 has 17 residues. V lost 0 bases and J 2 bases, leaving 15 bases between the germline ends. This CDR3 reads CASSLEGRVTTGNTIYF. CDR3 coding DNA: TGTGCCAGCAGCTTGGAGGGCAGGGTAACGACTGGAAACACCATATATTTT.

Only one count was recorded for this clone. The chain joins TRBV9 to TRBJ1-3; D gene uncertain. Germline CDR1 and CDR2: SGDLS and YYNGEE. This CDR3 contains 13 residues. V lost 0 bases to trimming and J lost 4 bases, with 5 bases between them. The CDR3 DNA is TGTGCCAGCAGCGTAGCTATGGGAAACACCATATATTTT. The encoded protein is CASSVAMGNTIYF.

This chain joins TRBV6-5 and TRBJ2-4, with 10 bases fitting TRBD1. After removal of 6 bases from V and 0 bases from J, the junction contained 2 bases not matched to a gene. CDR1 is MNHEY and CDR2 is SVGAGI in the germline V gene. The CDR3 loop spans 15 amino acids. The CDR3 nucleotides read TGTGCCAGCAGGACAGGGGGCGCAGCCAAAAACATTCAGTACTTC. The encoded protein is CASRTGGAAKNIQYF.

The CDR3 sequence is CASSPRTHNEQYF. The CDR3, as DNA: TGTGCCAGCAGCCCTCGAACTCACAACGAGCAGTACTTC. The chain carries TRBV27 and TRBJ2-7; D gene uncertain. The CDR3 runs to 13 residues. V was pared by 6 bases and J by 5 bases, with 14 bases between. CDR1 and CDR2 from the germline V gene are MNHEY and SMNVEV (reference sequence).